One sample yielded the 18 T cell receptor beta chains listed below, sequenced in a study of T cells expressing NK-cell markers. TCRdb reprocessed the 5' RACE reads, keeping one entry per CDR3 protein, no DNA. The sample table includes about 140,000 distinct CDR3 sequences. The specimen sequenced was blood T cells: a sorted CD56 or NKG2C T cell subset, CD4+ or CD8+ T cells, or bulk PBMC T cells (not recorded which). All receptors come from a man between 18 and 29 years old in good health.

This rearrangement joins TRBV7-6 to TRBJ2-7; the TCRdb D gene call, TRBD1, has no DNA to confirm it. Germline V gene lookup returns CDR1 SGHVS and CDR2 FNYEAQ. The CDR3 runs to 15 residues. CDR3 amino acids: CASSSLTGGSYEQYF.

This chain connects TRBV11-1 to TRBJ2-1; TCRdb designates TRBD2, a call that cannot be tested without DNA. This CDR3 is 16 amino acids long. The V gene's germline CDR1 is SGHAT and CDR2 FQDESV (reference sequence). CDR3 residues: CASIFPASGSHNEQFF.

The gene calls are TRBV3-1 and TRBJ2-7; TCRdb names TRBD2, which stays unverified in the absence of DNA. This CDR3 has 14 residues. Germline CDR1 LGHDT, CDR2 YNNKEL (reference sequence). The chain's CDR3 is CASSQRAGSYEQYF.

The J gene is TRBJ2-2, the V gene TRBV20-1; there is no DNA to check the TCRdb D call of TRBD1. Per the germline V gene, CDR1 is DFQATT and CDR2 is SNEGSKA (reference sequence). The CDR3 length is 13 residues. The CDR3 region is CSARATGNGELFF.

This rearrangement joins TRBV7-7 to TRBJ2-5; TCRdb reports TRBD1, a call that lacks DNA to check it against. CDR1 and CDR2 (germline): SSHAT, FNYEAQ (reference sequence). The CDR3 contains 16 residues. CDR3 in amino acids: CASSFNPPDNQETQYF.

The V and J genes are TRBV11-2 and TRBJ2-5; TCRdb selects TRBD2, and the lack of DNA leaves this call unchecked. Germline V gives CDR1 SGHAT, CDR2 FQNNGV. The CDR3 covers 16 residues. CDR3: CASRDPFLAHQETQYF.

The V call is TRBV20-1, the J call TRBJ2-7; lacking DNA, the TRBD1 call made by TCRdb goes unchecked. Germline CDR1 DFQATT, CDR2 SNEGSKA (reference sequence). This CDR3 comprises 14 residues. CDR3 amino acids: CSAFVATGEKVQYF.

This chain joins TRBV14 and TRBJ2-2; lacking DNA, the TRBD2 call made by TCRdb goes unchecked. CDR1 and CDR2 from the germline V gene are SGHDN and FVKESK. This CDR3 region has 17 residues. CDR3 residues: CASSQWTSGVDTGELFF. The complete variable domain, with remaining parts taken from reference TRBV14 and TRBJ2-2, reads EAGVTQFPSHSVIEKGQTVTLRCDPISGHDNLYWYRRVMGKEIKFLLHFVKESKQDESGMPNNRFLAERTGGTYSTLKVQPAELEDSGVYFCASSQWTSGVDTGELFFGEGSRLTVL.

The J gene is TRBJ2-1, the V gene TRBV10-3; the D call from TCRdb, TRBD1, cannot be confirmed without DNA. The CDR3 totals 16 residues. Germline-derived CDR1 and CDR2 are ENHRY and SYGVKD. CDR3 residues: CAISEPTGPAYNEQFF.

The chain carries TRBV29-1 and TRBJ2-1; TCRdb names TRBD2, which stays unverified in the absence of DNA. There are 12 residues in the CDR3. Germline-derived CDR1 and CDR2 are SQVTM and ANQGSEA. The CDR3 sequence: CSVYAERGEQFF.

The chain joins TRBV20-1 to TRBJ2-1; the D call of TRBD2 rests on TCRdb alone, since no DNA is present to check it. Germline-derived CDR1 and CDR2 are DFQATT and SNEGSKA (reference sequence). The CDR3 sequence is 15 residues long. This CDR3 reads CSAQILAGGHNEQFF.

The genes are TRBV7-2 and TRBJ2-7; TCRdb selects TRBD1, and the lack of DNA leaves this call unchecked. Germline CDR1 SGHTA, CDR2 FQGNSA. The CDR3 is made up of 14 amino acids. CDR3 sequence: CASSLDYRGSEQYF. Drawing the rest from reference TRBV7-2 and TRBJ2-7, the complete variable domain is GAGVSQSPSNKVTEKGKDVELRCDPISGHTALYWYRQSLGQGLEFLIYFQGNSAPDKSGLPSDRFSAERTGGSVSTLTIQRTQQEDSAVYLCASSLDYRGSEQYFGPGTRLTVT.

The rearrangement uses TRBV11-2 and TRBJ2-5; TCRdb indicates TRBD2, and absent DNA this call remains unverified. The CDR3 spans 14 residues. Per germline, CDR1 SGHAT and CDR2 FQNNGV. The CDR3 reads CASSSIKEGETQYF.

V usage is TRBV2 and J usage is TRBJ2-3; TCRdb picks TRBD2, but there is no DNA to check that call. This CDR3 has 16 amino acids. Germline CDR1 reads SNHLY; CDR2 reads FYNNEI. CDR3 sequence reads: CASSEQVGGITDTQYF.

The chain recombines TRBV6-2 or TRBV6-3 with TRBJ2-4. The CDR3 is 13 amino acids. Germline CDR1 MNHEY, CDR2 SVGEGT. The CDR3 sequence is CASTVTGKNIQYF.

The rearrangement links TRBV10-1 to TRBJ2-3; the D gene TCRdb calls, TRBD1, cannot be checked with no DNA. CDR1 and CDR2 from the germline V gene are WNHNN and SYGVQD (reference sequence). The CDR3 consists of 16 residues. The CDR3 region is CASSESGAWGTDTQYF.

The gene calls are TRBV20-1 and TRBJ2-2; the D call of TRBD2 rests on TCRdb alone, since no DNA is present to check it. Germline CDR1 reads DFQATT; CDR2 reads SNEGSKA (reference sequence). This CDR3 comprises 16 residues. The CDR3 is CSASQLAGVNTGELFF.

V usage is TRBV9 and J usage is TRBJ2-3; as DNA is missing, the TRBD2 call by TCRdb cannot be tested. Germline assignment: CDR1 SGDLS and CDR2 YYNGEE. The length of the CDR3 is 15 residues. CDR3 residues: CASSPTGGGTDTQYF.